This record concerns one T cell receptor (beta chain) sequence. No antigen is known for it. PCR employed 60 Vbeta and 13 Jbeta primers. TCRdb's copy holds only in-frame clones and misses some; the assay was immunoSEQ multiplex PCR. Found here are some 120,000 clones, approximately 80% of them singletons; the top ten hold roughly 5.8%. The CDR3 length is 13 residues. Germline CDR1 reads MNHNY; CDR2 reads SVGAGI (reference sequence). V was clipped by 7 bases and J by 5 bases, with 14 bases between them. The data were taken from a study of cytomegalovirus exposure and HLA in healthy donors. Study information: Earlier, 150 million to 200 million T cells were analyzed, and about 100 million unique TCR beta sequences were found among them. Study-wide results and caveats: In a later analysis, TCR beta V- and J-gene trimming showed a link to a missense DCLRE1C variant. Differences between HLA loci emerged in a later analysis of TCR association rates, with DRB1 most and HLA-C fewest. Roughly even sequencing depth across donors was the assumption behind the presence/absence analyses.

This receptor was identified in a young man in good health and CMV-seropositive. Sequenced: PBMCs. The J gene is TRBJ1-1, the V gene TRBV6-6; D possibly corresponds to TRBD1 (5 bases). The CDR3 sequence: CASTTGGKTEAFF. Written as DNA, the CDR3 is TGTGCCAGCACTACCGGGGGGAAAACTGAAGCTTTCTTT.